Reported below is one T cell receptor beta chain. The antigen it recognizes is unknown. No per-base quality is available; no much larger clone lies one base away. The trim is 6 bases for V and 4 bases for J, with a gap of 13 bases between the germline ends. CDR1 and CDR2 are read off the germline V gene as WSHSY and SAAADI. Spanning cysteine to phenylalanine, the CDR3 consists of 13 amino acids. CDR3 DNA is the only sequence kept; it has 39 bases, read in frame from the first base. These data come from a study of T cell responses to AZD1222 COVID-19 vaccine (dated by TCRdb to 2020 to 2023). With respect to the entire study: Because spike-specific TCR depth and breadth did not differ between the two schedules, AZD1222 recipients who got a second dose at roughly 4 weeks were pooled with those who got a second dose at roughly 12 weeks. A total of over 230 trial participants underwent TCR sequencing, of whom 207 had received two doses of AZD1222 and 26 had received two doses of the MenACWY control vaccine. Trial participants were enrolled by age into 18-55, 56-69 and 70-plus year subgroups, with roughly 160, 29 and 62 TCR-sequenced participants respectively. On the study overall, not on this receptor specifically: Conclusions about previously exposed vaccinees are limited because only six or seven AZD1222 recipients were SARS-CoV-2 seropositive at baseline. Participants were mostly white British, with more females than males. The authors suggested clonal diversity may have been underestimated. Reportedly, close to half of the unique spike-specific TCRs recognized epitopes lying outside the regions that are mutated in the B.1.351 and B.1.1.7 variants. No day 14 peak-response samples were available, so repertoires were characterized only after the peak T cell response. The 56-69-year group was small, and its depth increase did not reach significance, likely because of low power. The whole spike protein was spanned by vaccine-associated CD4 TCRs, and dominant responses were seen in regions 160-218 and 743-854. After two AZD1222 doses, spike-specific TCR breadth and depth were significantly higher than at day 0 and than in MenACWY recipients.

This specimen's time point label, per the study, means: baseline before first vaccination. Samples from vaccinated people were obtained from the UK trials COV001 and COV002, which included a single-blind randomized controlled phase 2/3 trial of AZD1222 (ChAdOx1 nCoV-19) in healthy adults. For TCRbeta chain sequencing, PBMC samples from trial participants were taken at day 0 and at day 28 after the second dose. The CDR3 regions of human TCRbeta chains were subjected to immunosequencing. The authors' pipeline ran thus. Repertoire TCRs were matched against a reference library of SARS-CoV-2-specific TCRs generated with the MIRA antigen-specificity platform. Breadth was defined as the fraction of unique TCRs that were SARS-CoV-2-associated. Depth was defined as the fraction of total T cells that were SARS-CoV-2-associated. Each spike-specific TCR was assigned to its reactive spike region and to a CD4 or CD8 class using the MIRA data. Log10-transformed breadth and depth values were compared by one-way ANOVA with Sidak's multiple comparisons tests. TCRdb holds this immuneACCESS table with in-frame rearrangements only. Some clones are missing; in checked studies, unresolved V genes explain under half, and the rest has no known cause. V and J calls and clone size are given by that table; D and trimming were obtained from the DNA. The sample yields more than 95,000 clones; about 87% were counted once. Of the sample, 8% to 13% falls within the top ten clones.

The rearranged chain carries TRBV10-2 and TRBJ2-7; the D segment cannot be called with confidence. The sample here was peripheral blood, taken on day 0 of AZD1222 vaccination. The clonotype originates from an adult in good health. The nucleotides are TGCGCCAGCAGACCGACTGGAACATACGAGCAGTACTTC. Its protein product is CASRPTGTYEQYF.